Each of the 26 T cell receptor beta chains below was sequenced from the same sample in a study of cytomegalovirus exposure and HLA in healthy donors. The assay was immunoSEQ multiplex PCR, and TCRdb's table has in-frame clones only and misses some. This sample has some 210,000 clones; over 75% occur once, and the top ten carry about 2%. Sequenced material: PBMCs. The receptors were sampled from a woman aged 18 to 35 in good health and CMV-seropositive.

The chain employs TRBV4-1 and TRBJ1-2, with 7 bases identical to TRBD1. From germline, CDR1 is MGHRA and CDR2 YSYEKL. The CDR3 length is 14 residues. J was trimmed by 1 base and V by 5 bases; bases with no gene match: 4. CDR3 amino acids: CASSTTGLNYGYTF. DNA of the CDR3: TGCGCCAGCAGCACGACAGGGCTTAACTATGGCTACACCTTC.

The rearrangement links TRBV4-1 to TRBJ1-5; the D gene is possibly TRBD1 (6 bases). Germline V lookup: CDR1 MGHRA, CDR2 YSYEKL. Deletions cut 0 bases from V and 5 bases from J, with 20 bases between. The CDR3 extends over 18 amino acids. The CDR3 nucleotides are TGCGCCAGCAGCCAAGACCCCCCGACGGGGGGCCCCCATCAGCCCCAGCATTTT. Translating gives CASSQDPPTGGPHQPQHF.

The chain has TRBV27 and TRBJ2-2, with D possibly TRBD1 on 6 matching bases. The CDR3 is made up of 17 amino acids. Germline values: CDR1 MNHEY, CDR2 SMNVEV (reference sequence). V was shortened by 3 bases and J by 0 bases, with 14 bases between the two germline ends. The CDR3 DNA reads as TGTGCCAGCAGTTTTGCCCCTTGGACAGCGAACACCGGGGAGCTGTTTTTT. Translating it yields CASSFAPWTANTGELFF.

This chain connects TRBV28 to TRBJ2-3, with D maybe TRBD2 (5 bases). V was pared by 5 bases and J by 2 bases, with 11 bases between. Looked up from germline, CDR1 is MDHEN and CDR2 is SYDVKM. The CDR3 sequence is 14 residues long. The CDR3 nucleotides are TGTGCCAGCAGTACGGGGATCCTCACAGATACGCAGTATTTT. It codes for CASSTGILTDTQYF.

The V and J genes are TRBV25-1 and TRBJ2-7; 7 nucleotides match TRBD1. The V gene's germline CDR1 is MGHDK and CDR2 SYGVNS. CDR3 size: 15 residues. After removal of 8 bases from V and 2 bases from J, the junction contained 12 bases not matched to a gene. CDR3 region: CASSHRQGSPYEQYF. The CDR3 nucleotides are TGTGCCAGCTCCCACCGACAGGGTTCGCCCTACGAGCAGTACTTC.

The rearrangement uses TRBV28 and TRBJ1-2; D unclear. Germline V lookup: CDR1 MDHEN, CDR2 SYDVKM. V lost 8 bases, J lost 4 bases, and 14 bases lay in between. The CDR3 sequence is 13 residues long. CDR3 region: CASLEGLGYGYTF. The DNA for the CDR3 is TGTGCCAGCCTCGAAGGACTGGGCTATGGCTACACCTTC.

The gene calls are TRBV7-2 and TRBJ2-1; TRBD2 matches at 8 bases. Germline V gene data show CDR1 as SGHTA and CDR2 as FQGNSA. This CDR3 contains 16 residues. V dropped 3 bases and J dropped 5; count of bases not matched to a gene: 9. The CDR3 protein is CASSFLGGGKDNEQFF. CDR3 in DNA: TGTGCCAGCAGCTTCCTCGGGGGGGGTAAGGACAATGAGCAGTTCTTC.

The J gene is TRBJ1-4, the V gene TRBV7-8, with D perhaps TRBD1 (6 bases). The CDR3 extends over 14 amino acids. Germline CDR1 is SGHVS and CDR2 is FQNEAQ. V was shortened by 5 bases and J by 8 bases, with 15 bases between the two germline ends. The CDR3 sequence is CASSRQVGGEKLFF. CDR3 coding DNA: TGTGCCAGCAGCCGACAGGTCGGAGGCGAAAAACTGTTTTTT.

The V gene is TRBV5-1, the J gene TRBJ1-1, with 8 bases identical to TRBD1. The CDR3 extends over 17 amino acids. Germline V gene lookup returns CDR1 SGHRS and CDR2 YFSETQ. The V segment lost 0 bases and the J segment 4 bases; nucleotides outside the gene matches: 11. The CDR3 loop reads CASSLGSTGVFGTEAFF. Here the CDR3 DNA reads TGCGCCAGCAGCTTGGGGTCGACAGGGGTATTTGGCACTGAAGCTTTCTTT. The whole variable domain, remainder taken from reference TRBV5-1 and TRBJ1-1, is KAGVTQTPRYLIKTRGQQVTLSCSPISGHRSVSWYQQTPGQGLQFLFEYFSETQRNKGNFPGRFSGRQFSNSRSEMNVSTLELGDSALYLCASSLGSTGVFGTEAFFGQGTRLTVV.

The chain has TRBV1 and TRBJ1-5; TRBD1 is taken as the D call from the table, unchecked against the DNA. TRBV1 is an annotated pseudogene. The CDR3 totals 18 residues. The CDR3 region has the DNA TGCACCAGCAGTCACCAGGGGCAGACCCACCTTTACAATCAGCCCCAGCATTTT. Protein product: CTSSHQGQTHLYNQPQHF.

The genes are TRBV10-1 and TRBJ2-7; a weak D match, TRBD2 (5 bases). The length of the CDR3 is 12 residues. The V end was cut by 3 bases, the J end by 6 bases, with 9 bases between. The V gene's germline CDR1 is WNHNN and CDR2 SYGVQD (reference sequence). The CDR3 spells CASSEKGLEQYF. The CDR3 region has the DNA TGCGCCAGCAGTGAAAAAGGACTCGAGCAGTACTTC.

This clone was observed at least ten times. The chain recombines TRBV6-5 with TRBJ1-5; tentatively, D is TRBD1 (6 bases). V lost 1 base and J 6 bases, leaving 7 bases between the germline ends. Germline assignment: CDR1 MNHEY and CDR2 SVGAGI. This CDR3 contains 13 residues. Written as DNA, the CDR3 is TGTGCCAGCAGTTACTGGACAGTTCAGCCCCAGCATTTT. Encoded protein: CASSYWTVQPQHF.

The CDR3 region is CASSPAGQGEQFF. The CDR3 DNA reads TGCGCCAGCAGCCCAGCGGGGCAAGGGGAGCAGTTCTTC. This chain uses TRBV5-1 with TRBJ2-1, with TRBD2 matching over 7 bases. Germline V gene lookup returns CDR1 SGHRS and CDR2 YFSETQ. Trimming took 4 bases from V and 10 from J; bases not matched to a gene: 8. The CDR3 runs 13 residues.

The chain couples TRBV19 to TRBJ1-5, with 9 bases aligning to TRBD1. Germline loops: CDR1 LNHDA, CDR2 SQIVND (reference sequence). CDR3 size: 16 residues. V lost 5 bases, J lost 5 bases, and 10 bases stayed unmatched. CDR3 in DNA: TGTGCCAGTAGTGCGAGCCTGGACAGGGGTCATCAGCCCCAGCATTTT. Amino acid sequence: CASSASLDRGHQPQHF.

V usage is TRBV9 and J usage is TRBJ2-7; TRBD1 matches at 8 bases. Germline V CDR1 and CDR2: SGDLS, YYNGEE. This CDR3 is 13 amino acids long. V lost 4 bases, J lost 5 bases, and 5 bases stayed unmatched. The CDR3 is CASSPHRGDEQYF. In DNA, the CDR3 is TGTGCCAGCAGCCCCCACAGGGGGGACGAGCAGTACTTC.

The gene calls are TRBV7-6 and TRBJ2-3; 9 positions agree with TRBD1. Germline values: CDR1 SGHVS, CDR2 FNYEAQ. The CDR3 loop spans 20 amino acids. The trim removed 5 bases at V and 2 bases at J, leaving 20 bases unmatched. CDR3 loop: CASSPRRVKQGARNTDTQYF. The CDR3 nucleotides read TGTGCCAGCAGCCCCCGACGTGTCAAACAGGGGGCGCGTAACACAGATACGCAGTATTTT.

The chain combines TRBV28 with TRBJ1-2, with 9 bases identical to TRBD1. In germline, CDR1 is MDHEN, CDR2 SYDVKM. The V gene end was trimmed by 7 bases and the J gene end by 6 bases; junction bases not matched to a gene: 12. The CDR3 spans 15 residues. The CDR3 here is CASNGPGQGPHGYTF. The CDR3 DNA is TGTGCCAGCAACGGACCGGGACAGGGTCCCCATGGCTACACCTTC.

The chain is built from TRBV27 and TRBJ2-1, with TRBD2 matching 9 bases. V dropped 6 bases and J dropped 0; count of bases not matched to a gene: 3. The CDR3 covers 15 residues. Looked up from germline, CDR1 is MNHEY and CDR2 is SMNVEV (reference sequence). The CDR3 DNA sequence: TGTGCCAGCAGACTAGCGGGTAGCTCCTACAATGAGCAGTTCTTC. Its translation is CASRLAGSSYNEQFF.

This chain's CDR3 is CASSQETTGAGNTIYF. The CDR3 nucleotides read TGTGCCAGCAGCCAAGAAACGACAGGGGCTGGAAACACCATATATTTT. V is TRBV4-2 and J is TRBJ1-3; 8 bases fit TRBD1. Germline V lookup: CDR1 LGHNA, CDR2 YNFKEQ. The CDR3 sequence is 16 residues long. Unmatched junction bases numbered 3, after V lost 0 bases and J lost 2 bases.

V gene TRBV7-9 combines with J gene TRBJ1-1; tentatively, D is TRBD1 (5 bases). Between the trimmed V and J ends, which lost 5 bases and 7 bases, there was a span of 11 bases. The CDR3 contains 12 residues. Germline assignment: CDR1 SEHNR and CDR2 FQNEAQ (reference sequence). CDR3 DNA sequence: TGTGCCAGCAGCCCTGACGACAGTGAAGCTTTCTTT. It yields the protein CASSPDDSEAFF.

In its sample, this clone was seen a few times. This chain uses TRBV5-6 with TRBJ1-2; tentatively, D is TRBD1 (5 bases). V was trimmed by 1 base and J by 4 bases, leaving 5 bases between them. Germline assignment: CDR1 SGHDT and CDR2 YYEEEE. The CDR3 is made up of 12 amino acids. The CDR3 DNA is TGTGCCAGCAGCTTGAGGGGCTATGGCTACACCTTC. It yields the protein CASSLRGYGYTF.

The CDR3 reads CASSNTGYSTNEKLFF. Written as DNA, the CDR3 is TGTGCCAGCAGTAATACAGGGTACTCAACTAATGAAAAACTGTTTTTT. The chain is built from TRBV28 and TRBJ1-4, with a weak D call TRBD1 (6 bases). CDR3 length: 16 residues. The germline V gene has CDR1 MDHEN and CDR2 SYDVKM. The V end lost 5 bases, the J end lost 0 bases, and 13 bases lay between the germline ends.

This chain connects TRBV29-1 to TRBJ1-1; 10 positions match TRBD1. Unmatched junction bases numbered 8, after V lost 7 bases and J lost 6 bases. The length of the CDR3 is 13 residues. The germline CDR1 and CDR2 sequences are SQVTM and ANQGSEA. The CDR3 reads CSAPTGGKAEAFF. The CDR3 nucleotides are TGCAGCGCTCCGACAGGGGGCAAGGCTGAAGCTTTCTTT.

In this sample, this clone turned up a few times. The chain carries TRBV9 and TRBJ2-4; TRBD1 is a possible D gene (5 bases). With 4 bases removed from V and 6 bases from J, the gap between germline ends came to 14 bases. Germline V gene lookup returns CDR1 SGDLS and CDR2 YYNGEE. This CDR3 region has 14 residues. The CDR3 reads CASSPQSGANIQYF. The CDR3 DNA follows: TGTGCCAGCAGCCCCCAGTCTGGGGCAAACATTCAGTACTTC.

V usage is TRBV18 and J usage is TRBJ2-3; 9 bases map to TRBD1. The junction had 10 bases not matched to a gene; V was cut back by 5 bases and J by 4 bases. CDR1 is KGHSH and CDR2 is LQKENI in the germline V gene. This CDR3 has 16 residues. The CDR3 sequence: CASSTPGQGISDTQYF. CDR3 nucleotide sequence: TGTGCCAGCTCAACTCCGGGACAGGGCATCTCAGATACGCAGTATTTT.

The rearrangement joins TRBV6-5 to TRBJ1-5; possibly TRBD1 for D (6 bases). The germline V gene encodes CDR1 MNHEY and CDR2 SVGAGI. V lost 5 bases to trimming and J lost 1 base, with 9 bases between them. The CDR3 sequence is 14 residues long. The CDR3 sequence is CASSTDRSNQPQHF. DNA of the CDR3: TGTGCCAGCAGTACCGACAGGAGCAATCAGCCCCAGCATTTT.